This entry features one TCR beta chain sequence. Its specificity is not known. Splitting of CD4+ cells produced CD45RA+ naive and CD45RA-negative memory subsets. The data are from a study of shared clonotypes between healthy human individuals. Study-level information: Per-donor plates numbered three CD4 naive, three CD4 memory, two CD8 naive and one CD8 memory. Findings and caveats of the study: Depth of sequencing was expected to influence donor clonotype sharing.

Produced via immunoSEQ multiplex PCR; TCRdb's table is partial and in-frame only. The sample consists of 1.4 million or so clones, approximately 98.5% of them appearing once. The CDR3 has 16 residues. Trimming cost V 0 bases and J 8 bases, with 17 bases left between them. CDR1 KGHSH and CDR2 LQKENI come from the germline V gene. The chain links TRBV18 to TRBJ2-1, with a possible D match to TRBD2 (6 bases). This receptor was obtained from a man under 40 in good health. Input material: naive CD4+ T cells sorted from blood. Subset given: CD45RA+ positively selected. CDR3 residues: CASSPPGGPLEHEQFF. CDR3 nucleotide sequence: TGTGCCAGCTCACCACCGGGGGGTCCCCTTGAGCATGAGCAGTTCTTC.